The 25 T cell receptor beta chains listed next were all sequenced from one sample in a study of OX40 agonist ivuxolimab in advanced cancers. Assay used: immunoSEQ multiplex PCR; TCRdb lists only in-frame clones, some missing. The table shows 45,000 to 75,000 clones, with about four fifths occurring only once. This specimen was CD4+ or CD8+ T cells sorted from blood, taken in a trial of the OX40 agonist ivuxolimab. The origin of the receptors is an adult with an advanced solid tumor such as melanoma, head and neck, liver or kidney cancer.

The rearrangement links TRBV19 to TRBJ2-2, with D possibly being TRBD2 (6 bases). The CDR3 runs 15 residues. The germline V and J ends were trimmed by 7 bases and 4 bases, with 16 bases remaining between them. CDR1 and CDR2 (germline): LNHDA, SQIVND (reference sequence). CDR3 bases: TGTGCCAGTAAGAGAGGCCAGGGAGGCACCGGGGAGCTGTTTTTT. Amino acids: CASKRGQGGTGELFF.

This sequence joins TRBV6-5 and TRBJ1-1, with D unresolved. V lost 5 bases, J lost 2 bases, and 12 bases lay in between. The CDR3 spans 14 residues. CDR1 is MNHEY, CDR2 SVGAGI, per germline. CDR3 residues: CASSGPRINTEAFF. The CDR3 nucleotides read TGTGCCAGCAGTGGGCCCAGGATTAACACTGAAGCTTTCTTT.

Here the CDR3 reads CAISPLSNEQFF. CDR3 coding DNA: TGTGCCATCAGTCCACTTTCCAATGAGCAGTTCTTC. V gene TRBV10-3 combines with J gene TRBJ2-1; D unresolved. CDR1 is ENHRY and CDR2 is SYGVKD in the germline V gene. The CDR3 runs 12 residues. With 5 bases removed from V and 6 bases from J, the gap between germline ends came to 8 bases.

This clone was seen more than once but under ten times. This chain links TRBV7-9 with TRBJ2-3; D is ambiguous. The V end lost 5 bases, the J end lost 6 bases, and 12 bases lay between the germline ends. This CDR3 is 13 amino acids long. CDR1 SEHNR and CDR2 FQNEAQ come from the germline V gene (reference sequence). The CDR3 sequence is CASSLEVRDTQYF. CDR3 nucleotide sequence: TGTGCCAGCAGCCTTGAGGTTCGGGATACGCAGTATTTT.

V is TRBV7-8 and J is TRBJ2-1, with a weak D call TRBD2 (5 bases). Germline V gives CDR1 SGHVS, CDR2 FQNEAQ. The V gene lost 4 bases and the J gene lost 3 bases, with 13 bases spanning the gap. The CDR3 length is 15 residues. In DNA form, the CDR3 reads TGTGCCAGCAGCTCTAAGTCTAGCTACTACAATGAGCAGTTCTTC. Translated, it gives CASSSKSSYYNEQFF.

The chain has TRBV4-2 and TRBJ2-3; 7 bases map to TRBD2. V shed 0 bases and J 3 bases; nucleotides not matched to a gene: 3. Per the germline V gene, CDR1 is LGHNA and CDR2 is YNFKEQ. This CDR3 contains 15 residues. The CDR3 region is CASSQDGTTTDTQYF. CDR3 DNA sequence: TGTGCCAGCAGCCAAGACGGGACTACTACAGATACGCAGTATTTT.

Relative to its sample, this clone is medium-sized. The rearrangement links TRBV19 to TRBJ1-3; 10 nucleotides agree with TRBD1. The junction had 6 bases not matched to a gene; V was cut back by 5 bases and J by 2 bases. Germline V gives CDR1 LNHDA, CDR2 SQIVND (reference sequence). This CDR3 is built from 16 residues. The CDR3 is CASSAPGQGTGNTIYF. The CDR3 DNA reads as TGTGCCAGTAGTGCCCCGGGACAGGGGACTGGAAACACCATATATTTT.

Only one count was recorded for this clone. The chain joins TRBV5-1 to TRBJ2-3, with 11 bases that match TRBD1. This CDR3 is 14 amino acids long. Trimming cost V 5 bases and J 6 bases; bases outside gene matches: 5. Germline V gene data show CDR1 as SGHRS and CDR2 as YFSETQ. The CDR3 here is CASSSGTGGDTQYF. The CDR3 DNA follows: TGCGCCAGCAGTTCCGGGACAGGGGGGGATACGCAGTATTTT.

The CDR3 DNA is TGTGCCAGCAGCTTGATAGGATACTATGGCTACACCTTC. Its protein product is CASSLIGYYGYTF. The chain links TRBV7-8 to TRBJ1-2; D unclear. The V gene lost 3 bases and the J gene lost 3 bases, with 8 bases spanning the gap. Germline lookup yields CDR1 SGHVS and CDR2 FQNEAQ. The length of the CDR3 is 13 residues.

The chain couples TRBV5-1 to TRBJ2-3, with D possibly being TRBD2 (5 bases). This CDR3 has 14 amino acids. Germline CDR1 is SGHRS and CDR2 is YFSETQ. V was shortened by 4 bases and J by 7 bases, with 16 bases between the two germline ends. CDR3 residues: CASSLTQVGNTQYF. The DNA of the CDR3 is TGCGCCAGCAGCCTGACCCAGGTCGGGAATACGCAGTATTTT. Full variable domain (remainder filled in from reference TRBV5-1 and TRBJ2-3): KAGVTQTPRYLIKTRGQQVTLSCSPISGHRSVSWYQQTPGQGLQFLFEYFSETQRNKGNFPGRFSGRQFSNSRSEMNVSTLELGDSALYLCASSLTQVGNTQYFGPGTRLTVL.

The CDR3 DNA reads TGTGCCAGCAGTTTTAGCGGGGGGGAAACCTACGAGCAGTACTTC. Translated: CASSFSGGETYEQYF. The V call is TRBV7-2, the J call TRBJ2-7; 11 bases line up with TRBD2. The CDR3 has 15 residues. J was trimmed by 2 bases and V by 6 bases; bases with no gene match: 6. Germline CDR1 SGHTA, CDR2 FQGNSA.

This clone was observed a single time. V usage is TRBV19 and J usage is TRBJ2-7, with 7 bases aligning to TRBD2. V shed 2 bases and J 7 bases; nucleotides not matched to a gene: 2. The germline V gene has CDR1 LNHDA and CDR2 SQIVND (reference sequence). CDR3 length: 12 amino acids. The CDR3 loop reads CASSIMGGEQYF. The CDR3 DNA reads TGTGCCAGTAGTATAATGGGGGGGGAGCAGTACTTC.

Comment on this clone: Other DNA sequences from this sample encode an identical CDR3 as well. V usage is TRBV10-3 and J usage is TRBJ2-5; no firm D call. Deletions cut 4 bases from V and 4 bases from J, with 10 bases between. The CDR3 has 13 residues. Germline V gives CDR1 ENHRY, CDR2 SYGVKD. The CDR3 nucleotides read TGTGCCATCAGTGTGAGACCTCCAGAGACCCAGTACTTC. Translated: CAISVRPPETQYF.

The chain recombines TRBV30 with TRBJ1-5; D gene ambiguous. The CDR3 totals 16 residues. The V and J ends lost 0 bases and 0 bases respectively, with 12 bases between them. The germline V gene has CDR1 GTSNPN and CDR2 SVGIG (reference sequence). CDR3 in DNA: TGTGCCTGGAGTGTAGGGAGGTTTAATAGCAATCAGCCCCAGCATTTT. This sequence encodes CAWSVGRFNSNQPQHF. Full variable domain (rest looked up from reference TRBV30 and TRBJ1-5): SQTIHQWPATLVQPVGSPLSLECTVEGTSNPNLYWYRQAAGRGLQLLFYSVGIGQISSEVPQNLSASRPQDRQFILSSKKLLLSDSGFYLCAWSVGRFNSNQPQHFGDGTRLSIL.

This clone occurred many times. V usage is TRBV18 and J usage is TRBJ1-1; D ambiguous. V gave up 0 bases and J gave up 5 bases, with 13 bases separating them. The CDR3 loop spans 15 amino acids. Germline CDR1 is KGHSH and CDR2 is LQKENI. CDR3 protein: CASSPPGLGRTEAFF. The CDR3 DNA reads TGTGCCAGCTCACCACCAGGGCTAGGGAGGACTGAAGCTTTCTTT.

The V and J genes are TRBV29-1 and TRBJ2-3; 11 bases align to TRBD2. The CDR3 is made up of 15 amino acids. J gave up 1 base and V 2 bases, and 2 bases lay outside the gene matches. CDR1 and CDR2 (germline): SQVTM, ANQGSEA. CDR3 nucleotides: TGCAGCGTTGAAAAACTAGCGGGAGGCACAGATACGCAGTATTTT. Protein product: CSVEKLAGGTDTQYF.

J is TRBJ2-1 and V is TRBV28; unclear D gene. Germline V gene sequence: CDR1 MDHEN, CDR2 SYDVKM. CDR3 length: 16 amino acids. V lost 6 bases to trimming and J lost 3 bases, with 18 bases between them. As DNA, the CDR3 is TGTGCCAGCAGCCGCGCAATTGCCGGAGACTACAATGAGCAGTTCTTC. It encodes CASSRAIAGDYNEQFF.

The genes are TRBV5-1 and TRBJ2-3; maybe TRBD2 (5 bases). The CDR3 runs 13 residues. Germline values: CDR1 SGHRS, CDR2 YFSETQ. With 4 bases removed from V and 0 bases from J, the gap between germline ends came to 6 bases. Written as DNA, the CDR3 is TGCGCCAGCAGCACGGGAAGCACAGATACGCAGTATTTT. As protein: CASSTGSTDTQYF.

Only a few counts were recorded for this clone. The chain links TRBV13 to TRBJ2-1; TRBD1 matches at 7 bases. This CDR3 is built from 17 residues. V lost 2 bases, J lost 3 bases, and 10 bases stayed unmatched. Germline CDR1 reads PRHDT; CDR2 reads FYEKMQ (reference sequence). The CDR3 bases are TGTGCCAGCAGCTTACTGCGTCGGACAGGAGACTACAATGAGCAGTTCTTC. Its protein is CASSLLRRTGDYNEQFF. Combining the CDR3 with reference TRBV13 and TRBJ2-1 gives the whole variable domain AAGVIQSPRHLIKEKRETATLKCYPIPRHDTVYWYQQGPGQDPQFLISFYEKMQSDKGSIPDRFSAQQFSDYHSELNMSSLELGDSALYFCASSLLRRTGDYNEQFFGPGTRLTVL.

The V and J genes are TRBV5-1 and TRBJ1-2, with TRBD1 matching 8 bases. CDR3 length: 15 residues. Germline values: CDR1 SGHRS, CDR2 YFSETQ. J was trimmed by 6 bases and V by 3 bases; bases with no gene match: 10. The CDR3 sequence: CASSSGQGVSHGYTF. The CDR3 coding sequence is TGCGCCAGCAGCTCCGGACAGGGTGTTTCACATGGCTACACCTTC.

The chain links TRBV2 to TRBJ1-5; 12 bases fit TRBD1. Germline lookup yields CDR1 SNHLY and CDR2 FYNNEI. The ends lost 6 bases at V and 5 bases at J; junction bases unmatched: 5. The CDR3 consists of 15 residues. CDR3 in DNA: TGTGCCAGCAGCGGGGGACAGGGGGCTCATCAGCCCCAGCATTTT. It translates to CASSGGQGAHQPQHF.

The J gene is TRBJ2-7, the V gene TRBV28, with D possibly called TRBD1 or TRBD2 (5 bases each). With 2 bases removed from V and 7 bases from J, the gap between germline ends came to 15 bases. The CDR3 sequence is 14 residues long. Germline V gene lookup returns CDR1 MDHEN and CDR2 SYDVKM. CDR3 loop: CASSLGTVRREQYF. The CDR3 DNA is TGTGCCAGCAGTTTAGGGACGGTCCGTCGGGAGCAGTACTTC.

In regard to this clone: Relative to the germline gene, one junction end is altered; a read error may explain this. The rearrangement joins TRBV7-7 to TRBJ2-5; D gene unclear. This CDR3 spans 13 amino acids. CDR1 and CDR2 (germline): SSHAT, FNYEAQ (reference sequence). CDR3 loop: CASSFEFQETQYF. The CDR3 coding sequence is TGTGCTAGCAGCTTTGAATTTCAAGAGACCCAGTACTTC.

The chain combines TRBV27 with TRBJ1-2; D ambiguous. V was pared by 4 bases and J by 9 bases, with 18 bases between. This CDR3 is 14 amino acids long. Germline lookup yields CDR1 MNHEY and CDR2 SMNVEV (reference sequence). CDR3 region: CASSSRTVYGSYTF. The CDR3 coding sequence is TGTGCCAGCAGTTCCCGGACGGTTTATGGTAGCTACACCTTC.

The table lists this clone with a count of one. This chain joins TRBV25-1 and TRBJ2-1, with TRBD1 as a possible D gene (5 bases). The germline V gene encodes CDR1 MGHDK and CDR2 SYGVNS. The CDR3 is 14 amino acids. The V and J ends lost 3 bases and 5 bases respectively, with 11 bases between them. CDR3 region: CASSEQGVDNEQFF. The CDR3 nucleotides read TGTGCCAGCAGTGAGCAGGGTGTCGACAATGAGCAGTTCTTC.